The source of this TCR beta chain is a study of glioma-infiltrating T cells after dendritic cell vaccination. About the research overall: Autologous tumor lysate was loaded overnight onto monocyte-derived dendritic cells grown seven days with IL-4 and GM-CSF.

Trimming stripped 1 base from V and 6 bases from J, with 12 bases between. This CDR3 is 14 amino acids long. Germline CDR1 is MNHNS and CDR2 is SASEGT. Here immunoSEQ multiplex PCR was the method, and the copy in TCRdb shows in-frame clones only, minus some. The data show about 92,000 clones, with 65% to 90% seen just once and 15% to 17% held by the top ten. The receptor's source is a human donor with glioblastoma. Sequencing was performed on blood, taken before dendritic cell vaccination. This sequence joins TRBV6-1 and TRBJ1-1, with D unclear. CDR3 nucleotides: TGTGCCAGCAGTGAAGGGGCAGCCCGCGCTGAAGCTTTCTTT. It translates to CASSEGAARAEAFF.